This entry concerns a single T cell receptor beta chain. The antigen is undetermined. The data were taken from a study of cytomegalovirus exposure and HLA in healthy donors. Looked up from germline, CDR1 is SGDLS and CDR2 is YYNGEE. The CDR3 is made up of 16 amino acids. V lost 4 bases and J lost 5; bases outside the gene matches: 5. The PCR employed 60 Vbeta primers together with 13 Jbeta primers. Here immunoSEQ multiplex PCR was the method, and the copy in TCRdb shows in-frame clones only, minus some. The profile shows about 160,000 clones, 55% to 80% of them singletons. Study results and caveats: Accurate prediction of HLA-A and HLA-B alleles (for most subjects) was reportedly achieved from TCR beta sequences. Reportedly, diagnosis of cytomegalovirus status by the classifier showed high specificity and sensitivity. An Asian-associated ancestry cluster reportedly showed fewer N-insertions than the roughly 700-donor mean in a later analysis.

The sample taken for sequencing was PBMCs. The chain combines TRBV9 with TRBJ2-3; 15 positions agree with TRBD2. This TCR came from an older woman in good health and CMV-seropositive. In DNA, the CDR3 is TGTGCCAGCAGCCCCCGGACTAGCGGGAGGGGAGATACGCAGTATTTT. Residues: CASSPRTSGRGDTQYF.